Below, 30 T cell receptor beta chains from the same sample are listed, as sequenced in a study of cytomegalovirus exposure and HLA in healthy donors. The repertoire was sequenced with immunoSEQ multiplex PCR; TCRdb's copy has only in-frame clones and lacks some. The data show some 110,000 clones, about 91% seen once. Sequencing used PBMCs. These receptor sequences come from a young man in good health and CMV-seronegative.

The chain combines TRBV15 with TRBJ2-3; no definite D call. This CDR3 contains 15 residues. Trimming pared 0 bases from V and 2 bases from J, leaving 9 bases between. CDR1 and CDR2 from the germline V gene are LNHNV and YYDKDF (reference sequence). In DNA form, the CDR3 reads TGTGCCACCAGCAGAGATCAACGGGTCACAGATACGCAGTATTTT. It specifies CATSRDQRVTDTQYF. The whole variable domain, filled in from reference TRBV15 and TRBJ2-3, reads DAMVIQNPRYQVTQFGKPVTLSCSQTLNHNVMYWYQQKSSQAPKLLFHYYDKDFNNEADTPDNFQSRRPNTSFCFLDIRSPGLGDTAMYLCATSRDQRVTDTQYFGPGTRLTVL.

In this sample, this clone turned up a few times. The chain joins TRBV5-1 to TRBJ1-1; 10 bases match TRBD1. Germline CDR1 SGHRS, CDR2 YFSETQ. Trimming took 0 bases from V and 5 from J; bases not matched to a gene: 1. This CDR3 has 14 residues. The CDR3 nucleotides are TGCGCCAGCAGCTTGGGACAGGGGGCAACTGAAGCTTTCTTT. It encodes CASSLGQGATEAFF.

This clone was picked up many times. This sequence joins TRBV6-6 and TRBJ1-2, with a weak D call TRBD1 (5 bases). The CDR3 is 16 residues long. The V gene's germline CDR1 is MNHNY and CDR2 SVGAGI (reference sequence). The germline V and J ends were trimmed by 5 bases and 3 bases, with 19 bases remaining between them. CDR3 sequence: CASSLRDRGGDYGYTF. DNA for the CDR3: TGTGCCAGCAGTCTCCGGGACCGGGGGGGTGACTATGGCTACACCTTC.

The chain uses TRBV18 and TRBJ1-5, with 8 nucleotides matching TRBD1. V lost 6 bases and J lost 6; bases outside the gene matches: 10. The CDR3 totals 15 residues. Germline V gene lookup returns CDR1 KGHSH and CDR2 LQKENI. CDR3 bases: TGTGCCAGCTCCACCACAGGGGGTAGGTTTCAGCCCCAGCATTTT. It yields the protein CASSTTGGRFQPQHF.

This chain connects TRBV2 to TRBJ2-3; D might be TRBD1 (5 bases). Trimming left V 2 bases short and J 9 bases short, with 15 bases between. CDR3 length: 14 amino acids. Germline loops: CDR1 SNHLY, CDR2 FYNNEI. As DNA, the CDR3 is TGTGCCAGCAGTGAAAGTCCCCGTTCAGGGACGCAGTATTTT. Protein sequence: CASSESPRSGTQYF.

This rearrangement joins TRBV27 to TRBJ2-1, with TRBD2 matching 13 bases. This CDR3 comprises 20 residues. V trimming: 6 bases; J trimming: 0 bases; junction bases outside the gene matches: 14. In germline, CDR1 is MNHEY, CDR2 SMNVEV (reference sequence). CDR3 amino acids: CASSPRAGLAGKSSYNEQFF. In nucleotides, the CDR3 is TGTGCCAGCAGCCCAAGGGCGGGACTAGCGGGAAAAAGCTCCTACAATGAGCAGTTCTTC.

The gene calls are TRBV11-2 and TRBJ1-5, with D possibly being TRBD1 (6 bases). The V end was cut by 5 bases, the J end by 6 bases, with 17 bases between. The CDR3 is made up of 15 amino acids. Germline V gene data show CDR1 as SGHAT and CDR2 as FQNNGV. The CDR3 protein is CASSRSTGIGQPQHF. The CDR3 nucleotides read TGTGCCAGCAGCCGTTCTACAGGGATAGGTCAGCCCCAGCATTTT. The whole variable domain, remainder taken from reference TRBV11-2 and TRBJ1-5, is EAGVAQSPRYKIIEKRQSVAFWCNPISGHATLYWYQQILGQGPKLLIQFQNNGVVDDSQLPKDRFSAERLKGVDSTLKIQPAKLEDSAVYLCASSRSTGIGQPQHFGDGTRLSIL.

The chain links TRBV9 to TRBJ2-7; no definite D call. The CDR3 is made up of 17 amino acids. V was trimmed by 4 bases and J by 1 base, leaving 21 bases between them. Per the germline V gene, CDR1 is SGDLS and CDR2 is YYNGEE. CDR3 bases: TGTGCCAGCAGCCCCCCCCTCGCCTCAGGCAAATCCTACGAGCAGTACTTC. As protein: CASSPPLASGKSYEQYF.

The rearrangement links TRBV6-1 to TRBJ1-5, with D hard to call. Trimming cost V 4 bases and J 1 base, with 8 bases left between them. CDR1 MNHNS and CDR2 SASEGT come from the germline V gene. The CDR3 loop spans 14 amino acids. CDR3 nucleotides: TGTGCCAGCAGTGCGCGGGGAAGCAATCAGCCCCAGCATTTT. Translated: CASSARGSNQPQHF.

This rearrangement joins TRBV28 to TRBJ2-5; the D gene is possibly TRBD2 (6 bases). The germline V gene has CDR1 MDHEN and CDR2 SYDVKM. The CDR3 spans 16 residues. Deletions cut 3 bases from V and 5 bases from J, with 19 bases between. The CDR3 nucleotides read TGTGCCAGCAGTTTCTCCGGGACCCCGGGAGTGGAGACCCAGTACTTC. Translation: CASSFSGTPGVETQYF.

The V and J genes are TRBV6-5 and TRBJ1-2; 7 positions match TRBD1. The CDR3 is made up of 15 amino acids. CDR1 and CDR2 (germline): MNHEY, SVGAGI. J gave up 8 bases and V 0 bases, and 9 bases lay outside the gene matches. The CDR3 DNA follows: TGTGCCAGCAGTTACTCGACAGGGCGTGGAAGGGGCTACACCTTC. Its translation: CASSYSTGRGRGYTF.

The chain carries TRBV27 and TRBJ2-7, with a tentative D call TRBD2 (6 bases). V dropped 5 bases and J dropped 0 bases, with 20 bases sitting between them. Germline V gene sequence: CDR1 MNHEY, CDR2 SMNVEV (reference sequence). This CDR3 is built from 17 residues. CDR3 DNA sequence: TGTGCCAGCAGTCCCTCCCCCCACGGGGGATTCTCCTACGAGCAGTACTTC. Its protein product is CASSPSPHGGFSYEQYF.

V gene TRBV18 combines with J gene TRBJ2-7, with 10 bases that match TRBD1. Trimming removed 1 base from V and 3 bases from J; junction bases left unmatched: 21. The germline V gene encodes CDR1 KGHSH and CDR2 LQKENI. The CDR3 covers 21 residues. The CDR3 coding sequence is TGTGCCAGCTCACCACGCTCGGGACAGGGGATTTACGCGCGTCAAAACTACGAGCAGTACTTC. Translated: CASSPRSGQGIYARQNYEQYF.

This clone has just one count. The CDR3 region has the DNA TGTGCCAGCAGTTCCCAGGCGGGATATAGCACAGATACGCAGTATTTT. Encoded protein: CASSSQAGYSTDTQYF. The chain uses TRBV6-5 and TRBJ2-3; a weak D match, TRBD2 (6 bases). This CDR3 has 16 residues. CDR1 and CDR2 (germline): MNHEY, SVGAGI. Trimming stripped 4 bases from V and 0 bases from J, with 14 bases between.

The CDR3 is CASSLYAGNNSPLHF. As DNA, the CDR3 is TGTGCCAGCAGCTTATATGCAGGGAATAATTCACCCCTCCACTTT. The chain carries TRBV7-2 and TRBJ1-6, with D possibly TRBD1 on 5 matching bases. V gave up 2 bases and J gave up 5 bases, with 10 bases separating them. Germline CDR1 SGHTA, CDR2 FQGNSA. This CDR3 region has 15 residues. The full variable domain, rest sourced from reference TRBV7-2 and TRBJ1-6, is GAGVSQSPSNKVTEKGKDVELRCDPISGHTALYWYRQSLGQGLEFLIYFQGNSAPDKSGLPSDRFSAERTGGSVSTLTIQRTQQEDSAVYLCASSLYAGNNSPLHFGNGTRLTVT.

The chain uses TRBV28 and TRBJ1-2; D unclear. Germline lookup yields CDR1 MDHEN and CDR2 SYDVKM. The CDR3 extends over 14 amino acids. Trimming took 6 bases from V and 6 from J, leaving 17 bases between them. The DNA for the CDR3 is TGTGCCAGCAGCACCACCAGCGCCCTTCATGGCTACACCTTC. It specifies CASSTTSALHGYTF.

The chain uses TRBV6-5 and TRBJ1-1; TRBD1 agrees at 8 bases. The CDR3 sequence is 14 residues long. CDR1 is MNHEY, CDR2 SVGAGI, per germline. Losses at the gene ends were 5 bases for V and 2 bases for J; bases not matched to a gene: 4. CDR3: CASSADRDNTEAFF. The DNA of the CDR3 is TGTGCCAGCAGTGCGGACAGGGATAACACTGAAGCTTTCTTT.

This clone was seen a few times. This chain links TRBV6-5 with TRBJ1-6; 10 bases agree with TRBD1. J gave up 10 bases and V 10 bases, and 10 bases lay outside the gene matches. CDR1 and CDR2 from the germline V gene are MNHEY and SVGAGI. This CDR3 spans 14 amino acids. CDR3 DNA sequence: TGTGCCATCAAAGCGGGACAGGGGAGGTCACCCCTCCACTTT. Its translation: CAIKAGQGRSPLHF.

The chain has TRBV27 and TRBJ2-3; D might be TRBD1 (6 bases). In germline, CDR1 is MNHEY, CDR2 SMNVEV (reference sequence). CDR3 length: 14 amino acids. Trimming removed 4 bases from V and 4 bases from J, with 12 bases in between. The CDR3 spells CASSWGLGADTQYF. The CDR3 nucleotides are TGTGCCAGCAGTTGGGGGCTGGGCGCAGATACGCAGTATTTT.

The chain carries TRBV7-2 and TRBJ1-5, with D unresolved. Trimming took 2 bases from V and 2 from J, leaving 7 bases between them. Germline CDR1 reads SGHTA; CDR2 reads FQGNSA. This CDR3 spans 14 amino acids. CDR3 amino acids: CASSLTVGNQPQHF. CDR3 DNA sequence: TGTGCCAGCAGCTTAACAGTCGGCAATCAGCCCCAGCATTTT.

V usage is TRBV5-1 and J usage is TRBJ2-2; 9 bases match TRBD2. Germline V gene lookup returns CDR1 SGHRS and CDR2 YFSETQ. J was trimmed by 6 bases and V by 4 bases; bases with no gene match: 4. The CDR3 sequence is 14 residues long. Here the CDR3 DNA reads TGCGCCAGCAGCCAGGGACTAGCTGCCGGGGAGCTGTTTTTT. It yields the protein CASSQGLAAGELFF.

This chain links TRBV4-1 with TRBJ2-7, with 7 nucleotides matching TRBD1. This CDR3 region has 16 residues. V lost 4 bases and J lost 1; bases outside the gene matches: 10. Germline V CDR1 and CDR2: MGHRA, YSYEKL. The DNA of the CDR3 is TGCGCCAGCAGCCGGGAATCAGGGGACAGATCCTACGAGCAGTACTTC. Its translation is CASSRESGDRSYEQYF.

V is TRBV7-2 and J is TRBJ2-2; 12 positions match TRBD2. V shed 5 bases, J shed 1 base, and the junction held 8 bases outside the gene matches. This CDR3 is built from 18 residues. CDR1 is SGHTA, CDR2 FQGNSA, per germline. CDR3 coding DNA: TGTGCCAGCAGCCGTAGCTTACTAGCGGGGGGGAACACCGGGGAGCTGTTTTTT. As protein: CASSRSLLAGGNTGELFF. The full variable domain, rest sourced from reference TRBV7-2 and TRBJ2-2, is GAGVSQSPSNKVTEKGKDVELRCDPISGHTALYWYRQSLGQGLEFLIYFQGNSAPDKSGLPSDRFSAERTGGSVSTLTIQRTQQEDSAVYLCASSRSLLAGGNTGELFFGEGSRLTVL.

The sample holds a few counts of this clone. The chain joins TRBV5-7 to TRBJ1-1; D is unclear. TRBV5-7 is labeled an ORF, and its function is uncertain. The CDR3 is 11 residues long. Trimming pared 0 bases from V and 8 bases from J, leaving 5 bases between. This CDR3 is CASSLDREAFF. The CDR3 nucleotides are TGTGCCAGCAGCTTGGACAGAGAAGCTTTCTTT.

The chain combines TRBV18 with TRBJ1-5; TRBD1 matches at 7 bases. This CDR3 is 15 amino acids long. Trimming at V came to 2 bases and at J to 3 bases, leaving 4 bases not matched to a gene. Germline CDR1 and CDR2: KGHSH and LQKENI. The CDR3 region is CASSPGDRYNQPQHF. CDR3 sequence (DNA): TGTGCCAGCTCACCAGGGGACAGATACAATCAGCCCCAGCATTTT. Filled out from reference TRBV18 and TRBJ1-5, the complete variable domain reads NAGVMQNPRHLVRRRGQEARLRCSPMKGHSHVYWYRQLPEEGLKFMVYLQKENIIDESGMPKERFSAEFPKEGPSILRIQQVVRGDSAAYFCASSPGDRYNQPQHFGDGTRLSIL.

This clone has a single count. The chain has TRBV5-4 and TRBJ2-3; D is possibly TRBD1 (6 bases). Germline loops: CDR1 SGHNT, CDR2 YYREEE (reference sequence). The CDR3 length is 14 residues. V was clipped by 4 bases and J by 4 bases, with 13 bases between them. The CDR3 region is CASSGQGSPDTQYF. CDR3 bases: TGTGCCAGCAGCGGCCAGGGGAGCCCAGATACGCAGTATTTT.

The chain links TRBV27 to TRBJ2-1, with 8 bases that match TRBD1. CDR1 and CDR2 (germline): MNHEY, SMNVEV (reference sequence). This CDR3 region has 14 residues. The ends lost 6 bases at V and 8 bases at J; junction bases unmatched: 9. For the CDR3, the DNA is TGTGCCAGCAGAACTGGACAGGGTTTGGATGAGCAGTTCTTC. Translating gives CASRTGQGLDEQFF.

The gene calls are TRBV11-2 and TRBJ1-3; no clear D. Germline CDR1 is SGHAT and CDR2 is FQNNGV. The CDR3 has 17 amino acids. V gave up 2 bases and J gave up 4 bases, with 18 bases separating them. In DNA form, the CDR3 reads TGTGCCAGCAGCTTATCGCCGCGGGGTCCAAAGGGAAACACCATATATTTT. It encodes CASSLSPRGPKGNTIYF.

J is TRBJ2-1 and V is TRBV4-3; no reliable D call. Trimming cost V 0 bases and J 8 bases, with 11 bases left between them. The CDR3 consists of 14 residues. The germline V gene has CDR1 LGHNA and CDR2 YSLEER. The CDR3 protein is CASSQETLIDEQFF. As DNA, the CDR3 is TGCGCCAGCAGCCAAGAGACATTGATCGATGAGCAGTTCTTC.

This chain connects TRBV10-2 to TRBJ2-3; tentatively, D is TRBD2 (6 bases). CDR3 size: 15 residues. V lost 4 bases and J lost 4, with 15 bases in between. The germline CDR1 and CDR2 sequences are WSHSY and SAAADI. The CDR3 region is CASSAWGERADTQYF. The CDR3 nucleotides read TGCGCCAGCAGTGCGTGGGGGGAAAGGGCAGATACGCAGTATTTT.